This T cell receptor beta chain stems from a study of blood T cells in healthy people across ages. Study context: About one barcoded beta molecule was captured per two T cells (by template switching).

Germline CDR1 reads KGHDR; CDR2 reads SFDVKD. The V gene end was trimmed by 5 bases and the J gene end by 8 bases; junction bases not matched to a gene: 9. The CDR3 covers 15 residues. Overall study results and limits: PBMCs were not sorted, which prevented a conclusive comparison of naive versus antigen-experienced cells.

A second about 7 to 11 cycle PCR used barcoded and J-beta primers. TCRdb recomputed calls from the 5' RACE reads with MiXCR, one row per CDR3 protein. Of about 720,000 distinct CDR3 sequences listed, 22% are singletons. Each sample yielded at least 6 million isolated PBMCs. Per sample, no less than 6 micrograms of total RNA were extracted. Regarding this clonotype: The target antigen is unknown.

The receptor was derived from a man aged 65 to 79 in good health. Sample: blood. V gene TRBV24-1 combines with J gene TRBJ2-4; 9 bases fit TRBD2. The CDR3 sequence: CATSATREGGDIQYF. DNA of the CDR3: TGTGCCACCAGTGCAACGCGGGAGGGTGGGGACATTCAGTACTTC.